This TCR beta chain was observed in a study of T cell responses to AZD1222 COVID-19 vaccine. Study-level findings and limits: Spike was spanned by vaccine-associated CD4 TCRs, with dominance at 160-218 and 743-854. Breadth and depth of Spike-specific TCRs rose after two AZD1222 doses. There were repertoire samples only from the period after the peak T cell response.

The germline gives CDR1 MDHEN, CDR2 SYDVKM. This CDR3 comprises 14 residues. V lost 3 bases, J lost 0 bases, and 6 bases lay in between. Clones were sequenced by immunoSEQ multiplex PCR, and TCRdb holds only the in-frame ones, with some missing. This sample carries nearly 110,000 clones, approximately 88% of them seen once, and the ten largest clones take less than 8%. With respect to this clone: Its antigen remains unidentified.

The chain has TRBV28 and TRBJ1-3, with unresolved D. The TCR was taken from an adult in good health. Material: peripheral blood, obtained on day 0 of AZD1222 vaccination. In DNA form, the CDR3 reads TGTGCCAGCAGTTTTCAAGTCTCTGGAAACACCATATATTTT. Its protein product is CASSFQVSGNTIYF.